What follows describes a single T cell receptor beta chain. The CDR3 spans 13 residues. Germline V lookup: CDR1 MNHEY, CDR2 SVGEGT. Trimming took 5 bases from V and 2 from J, leaving 10 bases between them. Clones were sequenced by immunoSEQ multiplex PCR, and TCRdb holds only the in-frame ones, with some missing. Of 100,000 to 110,000 clones in the sample, roughly 80% were seen once. The data were taken from a study of blood T cell repertoires in COVID-19. The receptor comes from a woman in her 70s with acute or convalescent COVID-19. Sequencing was carried out using peripheral blood. The chain has TRBV6-2 or TRBV6-3 and TRBJ2-7; TRBD1 is a possible D gene (5 bases). Written as DNA, the CDR3 is TGTGCCAGCAGTCTAAGGACACCCTACGAGCAGTACGTC. It specifies CASSLRTPYEQYV.